What follows are 17 T cell receptor beta chains derived from one specimen sequenced in a study of early T cells in non-severe SARS-CoV-2 infection. A single record per CDR3 protein comes from TCRdb applying MiXCR to the 5' RACE reads. The table shows approximately 69,000 distinct CDR3 sequences, with about an eighth occurring only once. The source material was whole blood. These receptors were collected from an adult who was a healthcare worker with PCR-confirmed SARS-CoV-2 infection or an uninfected control (not recorded which).

This clonotype has only a few counts. The chain recombines TRBV7-9 with TRBJ1-5; TRBD1 is a possible D gene (5 bases). Germline V CDR1 and CDR2: SEHNR, FQNEAQ (reference sequence). CDR3 length: 15 residues. Trimming removed 1 base from V and 5 bases from J, with 12 bases in between. The CDR3 here is CASSLDTGTDQPQHF. In DNA, the CDR3 is TGTGCCAGCAGCTTAGACACAGGTACTGATCAGCCCCAGCATTTT.

This clonotype was recorded many times. V gene TRBV5-1 combines with J gene TRBJ1-1; TRBD1 might be the D (5 bases). The V gene's germline CDR1 is SGHRS and CDR2 YFSETQ. The ends were cut back, 7 bases at V and 4 bases at J, with 17 bases in the middle. CDR3 length: 14 residues. The DNA for the CDR3 is TGCGCCAGCTCTCATTCGGGCGGGGGCACTGAAGCTTTCTTT. Translated, it gives CASSHSGGGTEAFF.

Ten or more counts support this clonotype. The chain employs TRBV12-3 or TRBV12-4 and TRBJ2-7, with D perhaps TRBD2 (6 bases). The CDR3 sequence is 14 residues long. Trimming removed 6 bases from V and 3 bases from J, with 15 bases in between. CDR3 DNA sequence: TGTGCCAGCAGAACAGGCGGGGCGAACTACGAGCAGTACTTC. Translation gives CASRTGGANYEQYF.

The rearrangement links TRBV29-1 to TRBJ1-2; 7 bases are a match to TRBD1. The CDR3 length is 17 residues. V dropped 1 base and J dropped 0; count of bases not matched to a gene: 11. Looked up from germline, CDR1 is SQVTM and CDR2 is ANQGSEA. The CDR3: CSVEALTGSPTNYGYTF. The CDR3 DNA follows: TGCAGCGTTGAAGCTCTGACAGGGAGCCCCACTAACTATGGCTACACCTTC.

At least ten counts were recorded for this clonotype. This rearrangement joins TRBV30 to TRBJ2-1; TRBD1 matches 7 bases. V shed 1 base, J shed 1 base, and the junction held 7 bases outside the gene matches. Germline-derived CDR1 and CDR2 are GTSNPN and SVGIG (reference sequence). The CDR3 sequence is 16 residues long. CDR3 in DNA: TGTGCCTGGAGTGGAGAGGGGGCGAGTTCCTACAATGAGCAGTTCTTC. Its protein is CAWSGEGASSYNEQFF. The full variable domain, in which reference TRBV30 and TRBJ2-1 provide the parts outside the CDR3, is SQTIHQWPATLVQPVGSPLSLECTVEGTSNPNLYWYRQAAGRGLQLLFYSVGIGQISSEVPQNLSASRPQDRQFILSSKKLLLSDSGFYLCAWSGEGASSYNEQFFGPGTRLTVL.

This chain connects TRBV4-1 to TRBJ2-1; 9 bases are shared with TRBD1. Per germline, CDR1 MGHRA and CDR2 YSYEKL. Trimming at V came to 7 bases and at J to 9 bases, leaving 10 bases not matched to a gene. The CDR3 runs 14 residues. Here the CDR3 DNA reads TGCGCCAGCAAAGGGACAGGGAAAACCGGTGAGCAGTTCTTC. It specifies CASKGTGKTGEQFF.

The J gene is TRBJ1-2, the V gene TRBV28, with a weak D call TRBD1 (5 bases). The CDR3 has 13 amino acids. V was clipped by 6 bases and J by 4 bases, with 12 bases between them. The germline V gene encodes CDR1 MDHEN and CDR2 SYDVKM. CDR3 loop: CASRGGRSYGYTF. CDR3 nucleotide sequence: TGTGCCAGCAGGGGGGGGAGGAGCTATGGCTACACCTTC.

The rearrangement uses TRBV7-8 and TRBJ2-5; D is uncertain. Germline CDR1 reads SGHVS; CDR2 reads FQNEAQ. Trimming cost V 2 bases and J 0 bases, with 7 bases left between them. The CDR3 has 14 residues. The CDR3 is CASSLRPYQETQYF. Here the CDR3 DNA reads TGTGCCAGCAGCTTAAGACCGTACCAAGAGACCCAGTACTTC.

This clonotype was observed a handful of times. The chain employs TRBV15 and TRBJ2-2; the D is unclear. This CDR3 contains 14 residues. Germline V lookup: CDR1 LNHNV, CDR2 YYDKDF (reference sequence). Trimming stripped 2 bases from V and 5 bases from J, with 9 bases between. Here the CDR3 DNA reads TGTGCCACCAGCAGATCCCGGCGGACCGGGGAGCTGTTTTTT. Translation: CATSRSRRTGELFF.

This clonotype was found a few times. The chain employs TRBV29-1 and TRBJ2-7, with 10 bases fitting TRBD1. The CDR3 consists of 12 residues. The V and J ends lost 7 bases and 6 bases, in that order; junction bases with no gene match: 6. Germline V gene data show CDR1 as SQVTM and CDR2 as ANQGSEA. Written as DNA, the CDR3 is TGCAGCGGCGGAGACAGGGGGCTCGAGCAGTACTTC. This translates into CSGGDRGLEQYF.

This clonotype was detected many times. CDR3 nucleotide sequence: TGTGCCAGCAGCCTACGGACGGGGAGCTCCTACAATGAGCAGTTCTTC. It encodes CASSLRTGSSYNEQFF. This sequence joins TRBV3-1 and TRBJ2-1, with D maybe TRBD2 (5 bases). Germline V gene data show CDR1 as LGHDT and CDR2 as YNNKEL (reference sequence). The CDR3 contains 16 residues. Trimming took 4 bases from V and 0 from J, leaving 13 bases between them.

At least ten counts were recorded for this clonotype. The V gene is TRBV18, the J gene TRBJ2-5; D perhaps matches TRBD1 (6 bases). This CDR3 has 14 residues. The germline V and J ends were trimmed by 6 bases and 2 bases, with 13 bases remaining between them. Germline V gene sequence: CDR1 KGHSH, CDR2 LQKENI. CDR3 DNA: TGTGCCAGCTCGCGAACAGGGATACAAGAGACCCAGTACTTC. Encoded protein: CASSRTGIQETQYF.

This clonotype has a handful of counts. V gene TRBV11-1 combines with J gene TRBJ1-1, with 7 bases matching TRBD1. CDR3 length equals 14 residues. From germline, CDR1 is SGHAT and CDR2 FQDESV (reference sequence). V gave up 5 bases and J gave up 3 bases; unmatched junction bases: 6. The CDR3 spells CASSADRVDTEAFF. CDR3 nucleotide sequence: TGTGCCAGCAGCGCAGACAGGGTGGACACTGAAGCTTTCTTT.

This clonotype was seen a handful of times. The V gene is TRBV7-3, the J gene TRBJ2-1; the D is unclear. V lost 3 bases and J 8 bases, leaving 11 bases between the germline ends. The length of the CDR3 is 13 residues. Germline V gene sequence: CDR1 SGHTA, CDR2 FQGTGA. CDR3 loop: CASSFSRGDEQFF. The DNA for the CDR3 is TGTGCCAGCAGCTTCTCCCGAGGCGATGAGCAGTTCTTC.

This clonotype was counted at least ten times. CDR3 sequence: CSARRGANYGYTF. CDR3 sequence (DNA): TGCAGTGCTAGGAGGGGGGCCAACTATGGCTACACCTTC. The V call is TRBV20-1, the J call TRBJ1-2, with D possibly matching TRBD1 (6 bases). This CDR3 has 13 residues. The germline V gene has CDR1 DFQATT and CDR2 SNEGSKA (reference sequence). Trimming left V 3 bases short and J 2 bases short, with 10 bases between.

In the case of this clonotype: Just one base apart from a much larger clone, this may be a read error. The chain joins TRBV15 to TRBJ2-1, with D unresolved. The germline gives CDR1 LNHNV, CDR2 YYDKDF (reference sequence). The length of the CDR3 is 12 residues. The DNA of the CDR3 is TGTGCCACCAGCAGAGATACCGATGAGCAGCTCTTC. The encoded protein is CATSRDTDEQLF.

For the CDR3, the DNA is TGCGCCAGCAGCCTGTCGCGGGGATACACCGGGGAGCTGTTTTTT. This codes for CASSLSRGYTGELFF. The chain combines TRBV5-1 with TRBJ2-2, with D possibly TRBD2 on 6 matching bases. V lost 4 bases and J 3 bases, leaving 13 bases between the germline ends. Germline CDR1 and CDR2: SGHRS and YFSETQ. There are 15 residues in the CDR3. Filled out from reference TRBV5-1 and TRBJ2-2, the complete variable domain reads KAGVTQTPRYLIKTRGQQVTLSCSPISGHRSVSWYQQTPGQGLQFLFEYFSETQRNKGNFPGRFSGRQFSNSRSEMNVSTLELGDSALYLCASSLSRGYTGELFFGEGSRLTVL.